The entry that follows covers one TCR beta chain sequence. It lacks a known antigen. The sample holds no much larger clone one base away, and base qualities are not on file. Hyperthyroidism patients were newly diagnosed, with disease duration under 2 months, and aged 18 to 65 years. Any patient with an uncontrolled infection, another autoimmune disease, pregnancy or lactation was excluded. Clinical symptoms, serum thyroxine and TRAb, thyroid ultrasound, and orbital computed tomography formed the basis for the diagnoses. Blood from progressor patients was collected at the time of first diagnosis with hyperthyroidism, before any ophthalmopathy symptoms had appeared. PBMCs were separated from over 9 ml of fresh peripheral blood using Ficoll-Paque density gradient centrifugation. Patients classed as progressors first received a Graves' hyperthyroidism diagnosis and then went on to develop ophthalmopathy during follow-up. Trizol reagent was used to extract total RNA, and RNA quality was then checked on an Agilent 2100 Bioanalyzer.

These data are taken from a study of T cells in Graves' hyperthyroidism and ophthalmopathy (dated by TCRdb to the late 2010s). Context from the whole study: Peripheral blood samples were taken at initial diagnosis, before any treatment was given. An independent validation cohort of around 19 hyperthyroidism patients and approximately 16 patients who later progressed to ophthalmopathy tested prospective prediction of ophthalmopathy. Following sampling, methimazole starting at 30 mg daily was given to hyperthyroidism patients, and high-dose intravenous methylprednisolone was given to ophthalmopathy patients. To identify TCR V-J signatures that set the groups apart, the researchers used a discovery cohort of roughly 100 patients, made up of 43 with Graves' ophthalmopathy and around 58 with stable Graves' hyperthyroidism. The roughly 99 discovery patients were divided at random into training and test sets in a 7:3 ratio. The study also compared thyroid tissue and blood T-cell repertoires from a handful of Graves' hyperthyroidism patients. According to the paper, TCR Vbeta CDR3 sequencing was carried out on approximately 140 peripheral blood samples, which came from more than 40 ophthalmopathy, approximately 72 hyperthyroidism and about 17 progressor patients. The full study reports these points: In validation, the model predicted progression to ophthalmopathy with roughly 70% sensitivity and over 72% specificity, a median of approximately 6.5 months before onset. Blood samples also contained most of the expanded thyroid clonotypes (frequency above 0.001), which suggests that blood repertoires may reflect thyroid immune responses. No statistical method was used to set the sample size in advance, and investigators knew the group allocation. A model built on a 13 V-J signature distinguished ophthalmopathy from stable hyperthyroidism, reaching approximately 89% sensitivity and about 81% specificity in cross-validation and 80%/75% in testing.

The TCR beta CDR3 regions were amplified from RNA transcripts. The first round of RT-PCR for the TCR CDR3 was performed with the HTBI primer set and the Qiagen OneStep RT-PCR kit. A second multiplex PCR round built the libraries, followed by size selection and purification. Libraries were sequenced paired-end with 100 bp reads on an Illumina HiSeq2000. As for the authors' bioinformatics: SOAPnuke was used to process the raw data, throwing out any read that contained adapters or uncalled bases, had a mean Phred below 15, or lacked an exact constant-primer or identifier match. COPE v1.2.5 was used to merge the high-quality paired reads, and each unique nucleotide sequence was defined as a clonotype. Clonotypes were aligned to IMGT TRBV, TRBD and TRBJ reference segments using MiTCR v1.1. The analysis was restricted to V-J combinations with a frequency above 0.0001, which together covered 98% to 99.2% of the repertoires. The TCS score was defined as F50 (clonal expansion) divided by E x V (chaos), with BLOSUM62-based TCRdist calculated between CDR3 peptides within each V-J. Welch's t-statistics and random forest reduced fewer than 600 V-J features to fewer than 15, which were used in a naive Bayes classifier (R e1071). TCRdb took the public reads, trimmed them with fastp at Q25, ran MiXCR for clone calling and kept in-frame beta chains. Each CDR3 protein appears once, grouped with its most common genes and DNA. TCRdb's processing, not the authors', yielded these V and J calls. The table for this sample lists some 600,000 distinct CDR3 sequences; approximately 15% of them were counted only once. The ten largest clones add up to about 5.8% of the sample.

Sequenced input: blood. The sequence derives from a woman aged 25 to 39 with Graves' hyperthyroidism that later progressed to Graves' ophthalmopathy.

Here is the DNA: TGCGCCAGCAGCCAAGGGCACGGATTCTCGAGCGAGCAGTACTTC. It codes for CASSQGHGFSSEQYF. The rearrangement joined TRBV4-1 to TRBJ2-7, with the D gene call left open. V is cut by 1 base and J by 6 bases, and the space between the germline ends is 16 bases. CDR1 and CDR2 are read off the germline V gene as MGHRA and YSYEKL. Counted from cysteine to phenylalanine, this CDR3 has 15 amino acids. The kept DNA is CDR3 alone, 45 bases in frame from the first base.